A single sample is the source of the 30 T cell receptor beta chains below, sequenced in a study of human T cells and chemical hapten exposure (dated by TCRdb to the early 2020s). The protocol used for the library was 5' RACE. The sequencer was an Illumina MiSeq. The public reads were run again by TCRdb, first through fastp at Q25 and then through MiXCR, and only productive beta chains were kept. Here each entry gathers all rows of one CDR3 protein and keeps the most common genes and DNA. Within this sample are tens of thousands of distinct CDR3 sequences, with 7% to 8% of them counted one time only. 2% to 2.5% of the sample belongs to the ten largest clones. Unfractionated whole blood was collected in Tempus Blood RNA tubes, and total RNA was extracted from that blood. The receptors stem from a male donor in good health.

This clonotype was counted a few times. The chain combines TRBV6-2 or TRBV6-3 with TRBJ1-1; a weak D match, TRBD1 (5 bases). The CDR3 extends over 13 amino acids. The ends were cut back, 3 bases at V and 4 bases at J, with 9 bases in the middle. The germline V gene encodes CDR1 MNHEY and CDR2 SVGEGT. As DNA, the CDR3 is TGTGCCAGCAGTTATACCAGGGCCACTGAAGCTTTCTTT. This gives the protein CASSYTRATEAFF.

This chain uses TRBV6-2 or TRBV6-3 with TRBJ1-5; maybe TRBD1 (5 bases). The CDR3 consists of 13 residues. V lost 7 bases to trimming and J lost 3 bases, with 10 bases between them. The germline CDR1 and CDR2 sequences are MNHEY and SVGEGT. The CDR3 nucleotides read TGTGCCAGCAAGGGACGGCTCAATCAGCCCCAGCATTTT. Encoded protein: CASKGRLNQPQHF.

This clonotype has a count of ten or more. This chain connects TRBV7-2 to TRBJ2-7, with a weak D call TRBD1 (5 bases). Germline lookup yields CDR1 SGHTA and CDR2 FQGNSA. This CDR3 has 13 residues. V was clipped by 1 base and J by 4 bases, with 8 bases between them. The CDR3 region has the DNA TGTGCCAGCAGCTTAGGGACACAGTACGAGCAGTACTTC. It translates to CASSLGTQYEQYF. The full variable domain, with the rest looked up from reference TRBV7-2 and TRBJ2-7, is GAGVSQSPSNKVTEKGKDVELRCDPISGHTALYWYRQSLGQGLEFLIYFQGNSAPDKSGLPSDRFSAERTGGSVSTLTIQRTQQEDSAVYLCASSLGTQYEQYFGPGTRLTVT.

The sample holds many counts of this clonotype. This chain connects TRBV11-2 to TRBJ2-3, with a tentative D call TRBD1 (5 bases). The germline V gene encodes CDR1 SGHAT and CDR2 FQNNGV. The V and J ends lost 5 bases and 4 bases respectively, with 13 bases between them. This CDR3 is built from 14 residues. In DNA, the CDR3 is TGTGCCAGCAGCCCAAAGGGGTTCGCAGATACGCAGTATTTT. Amino acids: CASSPKGFADTQYF.

The chain's CDR3 is CASSYLAGPNTQYF. As DNA, the CDR3 is TGTGCCAGCAGTTACCTCGCGGGTCCAAATACGCAGTATTTT. The chain recombines TRBV6-5 with TRBJ2-3; D possibly corresponds to TRBD2 (5 bases). Germline V lookup: CDR1 MNHEY, CDR2 SVGAGI. CDR3 length: 14 residues. V was shortened by 2 bases and J by 7 bases, with 13 bases between the two germline ends.

This clonotype was observed at least ten times. The V call is TRBV3-1, the J call TRBJ2-5, with a possible D match to TRBD1 (5 bases). V lost 5 bases, J lost 5 bases, and 24 bases lay in between. CDR3 size: 17 residues. Germline V gene data show CDR1 as LGHDT and CDR2 as YNNKEL (reference sequence). The CDR3 coding sequence is TGTGCCAGCAGCGACACCTCCCCAGGGATATCGGAGGAGACCCAGTACTTC. It encodes CASSDTSPGISEETQYF.

This rearrangement joins TRBV10-3 to TRBJ2-1; D ambiguous. Germline V lookup: CDR1 ENHRY, CDR2 SYGVKD. The CDR3 is 12 residues long. Trimming took off 5 bases at V and 6 bases at J, with 8 bases between the two ends. CDR3 DNA sequence: TGTGCCATCAGTTACGATATCAATGAGCAGTTCTTC. Translating it yields CAISYDINEQFF.

The gene calls are TRBV18 and TRBJ2-3; TRBD2 aligns across 8 bases. Germline V gene lookup returns CDR1 KGHSH and CDR2 LQKENI. V lost 3 bases and J lost 4; bases outside the gene matches: 9. This CDR3 region has 16 residues. The CDR3 DNA sequence: TGTGCCAGCTCACCCGGGACTAGAAGATGTCCAGATACGCAGTATTTT. It is translated as CASSPGTRRCPDTQYF.

V and J are TRBV7-9 and TRBJ2-7; D is possibly TRBD1 or TRBD2 (5 bases each). This CDR3 is built from 13 residues. V was shortened by 5 bases and J by 4 bases, with 12 bases between the two germline ends. Germline V lookup: CDR1 SEHNR, CDR2 FQNEAQ (reference sequence). The DNA for the CDR3 is TGTGCCAGCAGCCCGGGGACGCAGTACGAGCAGTACTTC. This gives the protein CASSPGTQYEQYF.

This clonotype was observed a few times. The chain is built from TRBV11-3 and TRBJ2-1; perhaps TRBD2 as D (7 bases). V was shortened by 0 bases and J by 10 bases, with 25 bases between the two germline ends. The CDR3 covers 18 residues. Germline CDR1 SGHNT, CDR2 YENEEA. CDR3 loop: CASSLDQGGTTSPGEQFF. CDR3 coding DNA: TGTGCCAGCAGCTTAGACCAGGGAGGGACAACATCCCCCGGGGAGCAGTTCTTC.

This clonotype has only a few counts. The gene calls are TRBV2 and TRBJ2-7; 14 positions agree with TRBD2. V lost 6 bases to trimming and J lost 5 bases; unmatched junction nucleotides: 6. CDR3 size: 15 residues. CDR1 and CDR2 (germline): SNHLY, FYNNEI. The CDR3 loop reads CASRTSGRAADEQYF. The CDR3 nucleotides read TGTGCCAGCAGGACTAGCGGGAGGGCCGCGGACGAGCAGTACTTC.

V is TRBV27 and J is TRBJ1-2, with D hard to call. From germline, CDR1 is MNHEY and CDR2 SMNVEV (reference sequence). This CDR3 comprises 14 residues. The germline V and J ends were trimmed by 1 base and 2 bases, with 8 bases remaining between them. In nucleotides, the CDR3 is TGTGCCAGCAGTTTATATCCGGAAAACTATGGCTACACCTTC. This codes for CASSLYPENYGYTF.

This clonotype has only a few counts. The chain combines TRBV6-5 with TRBJ1-2, with TRBD1 matching over 9 bases. The CDR3 runs to 14 residues. CDR1 MNHEY and CDR2 SVGAGI come from the germline V gene. With 4 bases clipped from V and 4 bases from J, the junction kept 4 bases outside the gene matches. The CDR3 spells CASSSGQGGYGYTF. The CDR3 DNA sequence: TGTGCCAGCAGTTCGGGACAGGGCGGCTATGGCTACACCTTC.

Only a few counts were recorded for this clonotype. This sequence joins TRBV6-2 or TRBV6-3 and TRBJ1-6; unclear D gene. The CDR3 extends over 14 amino acids. The germline V and J ends were trimmed by 8 bases and 6 bases, with 14 bases remaining between them. CDR1 MNHEY and CDR2 SVGEGT come from the germline V gene. CDR3 in amino acids: CASSNVGGNSPLHF. DNA of the CDR3: TGTGCCAGCTCCAACGTGGGTGGTAATTCACCCCTCCACTTT.

This clonotype has at least ten counts. CDR3 residues: CASSSPLEGAESTGANVLTF. In nucleotides, the CDR3 is TGTGCCAGCAGCTCCCCGTTGGAGGGGGCAGAGTCCACTGGGGCCAACGTCCTGACTTTC. The chain recombines TRBV7-9 with TRBJ2-6; weak D call: TRBD1 (7 bases). V was cut by 4 bases and J by 2 bases, with 24 bases left in between. Germline V gives CDR1 SEHNR, CDR2 FQNEAQ (reference sequence). The CDR3 extends over 20 amino acids.

Only a few counts were recorded for this clonotype. This chain connects TRBV6-1 to TRBJ1-1; D perhaps matches TRBD1 (5 bases). The CDR3 length is 13 residues. The V gene's germline CDR1 is MNHNS and CDR2 SASEGT. Trimming left V 4 bases short and J 8 bases short, with 14 bases between. The CDR3 sequence is CASSAHPRGEAFF. The CDR3 nucleotides read TGTGCCAGCAGTGCCCACCCAAGGGGCGAAGCTTTCTTT.

This clonotype turned up a few times. The chain joins TRBV20-1 to TRBJ1-5; no clear D. CDR3 length equals 14 residues. CDR1 is DFQATT, CDR2 SNEGSKA, per germline (reference sequence). V lost 3 bases to trimming and J lost 4 bases, with 13 bases between them. The DNA for the CDR3 is TGCAGTGCTAGGGAGGTAGTTGGAAATCAGCCCCAGCATTTT. This gives the protein CSAREVVGNQPQHF.

This clonotype was seen repeatedly, ten times or more. V and J are TRBV10-3 and TRBJ2-2; a weak D match, TRBD1 (5 bases). CDR1 and CDR2 (germline): ENHRY, SYGVKD. The V end was cut by 4 bases, the J end by 4 bases, with 13 bases between. The CDR3 totals 15 residues. The CDR3 DNA reads as TGTGCCATCAGTGTACAGGAGCAAGCCACCGGGGAGCTGTTTTTT. Protein product: CAISVQEQATGELFF.

This clonotype has more than one count but fewer than ten. The chain joins TRBV29-1 to TRBJ2-7, with D possibly being TRBD1 (5 bases). Trimming removed 3 bases at V and 2 bases at J, with 11 bases between. CDR3 length equals 13 residues. CDR1 SQVTM and CDR2 ANQGSEA come from the germline V gene. The DNA of the CDR3 is TGCAGCGTTGAGGCAGGGATTCCCTACGAGCAGTACTTC. Its protein is CSVEAGIPYEQYF.

This clonotype was seen many times. This rearrangement joins TRBV21-1 to TRBJ2-2. TRBV21-1 is a listed pseudogene. The CDR3 is 14 amino acids. The CDR3 region has the DNA TGTGCCAGCAGCAAAGGGTTGAACACCGGGGAGCTGTTTTTT. Protein sequence: CASSKGLNTGELFF.

The genes are TRBV5-6 and TRBJ1-1, with D possibly being TRBD1 (6 bases). CDR3 length equals 13 residues. Germline loops: CDR1 SGHDT, CDR2 YYEEEE. The V end was cut by 1 base, the J end by 4 bases, with 8 bases between. CDR3 sequence: CASSLTGTTEAFF. The CDR3 DNA sequence: TGTGCCAGCAGCTTGACAGGGACCACTGAAGCTTTCTTT.

The chain carries TRBV7-9 and TRBJ1-1, with D unclear. Trimming took off 5 bases at V and 1 base at J, with 14 bases between the two ends. Per germline, CDR1 SEHNR and CDR2 FQNEAQ (reference sequence). This CDR3 has 15 amino acids. CDR3 amino acids: CASSPFGSGNTEAFF. CDR3 sequence (DNA): TGTGCCAGCAGCCCGTTCGGGAGTGGGAACACTGAAGCTTTCTTT.

This clonotype was seen only a few times. The chain combines TRBV5-1 with TRBJ2-3; TRBD2 might be the D (5 bases). The CDR3 consists of 15 residues. Germline V CDR1 and CDR2: SGHRS, YFSETQ. Trimming stripped 0 bases from V and 4 bases from J, with 12 bases between. CDR3 nucleotides: TGCGCCAGCAGCTTGGGCCTCGGAGGCGCAGATACGCAGTATTTT. Translating it yields CASSLGLGGADTQYF.

This clonotype was seen only a few times. V and J are TRBV28 and TRBJ1-5, with 12 bases fitting TRBD1. This CDR3 comprises 15 residues. Germline trimming cut 4 bases from V and 6 bases from J; bases unmatched to any gene: 4. Germline V gene sequence: CDR1 MDHEN, CDR2 SYDVKM. The CDR3 region is CASSSGQGAAQPQHF. As DNA, the CDR3 is TGTGCCAGCAGTTCGGGACAGGGGGCCGCTCAGCCCCAGCATTTT.

This clonotype came up many times. The rearrangement links TRBV12-3 or TRBV12-4 to TRBJ2-7, with D tentatively TRBD2 (5 bases). The CDR3 sequence is 12 residues long. The V and J ends lost 6 bases and 1 base respectively, with 7 bases between them. The CDR3 DNA reads TGTGCCAGCAGCTCGGGGTCCTACGAGCAGTACTTC. Translating it yields CASSSGSYEQYF.

This clonotype was detected a few times. Sequence at one end of the junction differs from germline and may be a read error. This sequence joins TRBV12-3 or TRBV12-4 and TRBJ1-6; TRBD1 aligns across 7 bases. There are 15 residues in the CDR3. The CDR3 loop reads CASNLQGQQNSPLHF. The CDR3 nucleotides read TGTGCCAGCAATTTACAGGGACAGCAAAATTCACCCCTCCACTTT.

This clonotype was seen ten or more times. The chain is built from TRBV18 and TRBJ1-5; no clear D gene. Germline V gene sequence: CDR1 KGHSH, CDR2 LQKENI. The ends were cut back, 6 bases at V and 9 bases at J, with 9 bases in the middle. CDR3 size: 11 residues. The CDR3 nucleotides are TGTGCCAGCTCTCAGCTTGGGCCCCAGCATTTT. Protein: CASSQLGPQHF.

The J gene is TRBJ1-1, the V gene TRBV4-3, with no clear D. Trimming pared 0 bases from V and 1 base from J, leaving 3 bases between. The CDR3 is 13 residues long. Germline V gene sequence: CDR1 LGHNA, CDR2 YSLEER. The CDR3 loop is CASSQEQNTEAFF. The CDR3 DNA sequence: TGCGCCAGCAGCCAAGAACAGAACACTGAAGCTTTCTTT.

This clonotype was counted between two and nine times. The chain recombines TRBV14 with TRBJ1-5, with 7 bases that match TRBD1. This CDR3 is built from 14 residues. After removal of 4 bases from V and 6 bases from J, the junction contained 6 bases not matched to a gene. Germline CDR1 is SGHDN and CDR2 is FVKESK. The CDR3 protein is CASSLTGASQPQHF. CDR3 DNA sequence: TGTGCCAGCAGCCTTACAGGGGCCAGTCAGCCCCAGCATTTT.

This clonotype showed up many times. The chain links TRBV20-1 to TRBJ1-1; possibly TRBD1 for D (6 bases). CDR3 length: 11 amino acids. V gave up 3 bases and J gave up 8 bases, with 10 bases separating them. CDR1 is DFQATT and CDR2 is SNEGSKA in the germline V gene (reference sequence). The CDR3 reads CSAREGEEAFF. CDR3 DNA: TGCAGTGCTAGGGAGGGGGAAGAAGCTTTCTTT.